This T cell receptor beta chain was found in a study of control samples from healthy donors and cancer patients. Germline CDR1 and CDR2: LGHDT and YNNKEL (reference sequence). The CDR3 spans 16 residues. V shed 1 base and J shed 0 bases, with 11 bases lying between them. Measured with immunoSEQ multiplex PCR; TCRdb has only the in-frame clones, and not every one. Among about 79,000 clones listed, 93% were seen once. This chain connects TRBV3-1 (or the pseudogene TRBV3-2) to TRBJ2-3; D uncertain. This receptor was taken from a woman between 40 and 55 years old with lung cancer. Source material: PBMCs. The CDR3 sequence: CASSQGAVLSTDTQYF. CDR3 DNA: TGTGCCAGCAGCCAAGGGGCAGTCCTTAGCACAGATACGCAGTATTTT.